A few counts support the clone carrying this T cell receptor beta chain. Its antigen is still unknown. Treatment defined: approximately nine-day PBMC culture with coronavirus spike peptide pools or control peptides (ViraFEST assay). ViraFEST used peptide pools to expand antigen-specific T cells and subsequently sequenced their TCRs. This record belongs to a study of vaccination and CD4 T cells after COVID-19. Study information: Convalescent donors: six male, four female; seven Caucasian, two Asian, one multiracial, two Hispanic. Post-COVID draws followed diagnosis by a median about 100 days (range 35 to 161). Spike peptides, overlapping and drawn from SARS-CoV-2, HCoV-NL63, HCoV-OC43 and HCoV-229E, were used to stimulate cells.

The Oncomine TCR Beta short-read assay was what sequenced the DNA obtained from cultured CD4+ T cells. TCRdb independently ran MiXCR on the PCR reads; one entry per CDR3 protein. The sample has 11,000 to 15,000 distinct CDR3 sequences, approximately 60% seen once; the top ten hold roughly an eighth. Germline values: CDR1 DFQATT, CDR2 SNEGSKA (reference sequence). Unmatched junction bases numbered 7, after V lost 5 bases and J lost 10 bases. The length of the CDR3 is 13 residues. This TCR derives from a human donor who had recovered from COVID-19. The gene calls are TRBV20-1 and TRBJ1-4, with 10 bases identical to TRBD1. Sequencing used CD4+ T cells from blood, cultured in vitro. For the CDR3, the DNA is TGCAGTGCTGGGGGACAGGGGATGCGAAAACTGTTTTTT. It specifies CSAGGQGMRKLFF.